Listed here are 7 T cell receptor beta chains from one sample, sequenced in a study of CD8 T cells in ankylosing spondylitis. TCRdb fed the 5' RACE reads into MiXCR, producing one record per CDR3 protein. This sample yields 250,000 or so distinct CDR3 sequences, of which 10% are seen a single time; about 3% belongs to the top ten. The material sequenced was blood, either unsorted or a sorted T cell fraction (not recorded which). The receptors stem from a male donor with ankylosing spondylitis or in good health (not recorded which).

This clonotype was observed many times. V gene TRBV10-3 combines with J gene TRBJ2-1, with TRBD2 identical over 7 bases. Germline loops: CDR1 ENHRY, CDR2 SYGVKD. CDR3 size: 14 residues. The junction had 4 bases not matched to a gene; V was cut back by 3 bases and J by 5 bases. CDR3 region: CAISELAGNNEQFF. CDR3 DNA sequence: TGTGCCATCAGTGAATTAGCGGGCAACAATGAGCAGTTCTTC.

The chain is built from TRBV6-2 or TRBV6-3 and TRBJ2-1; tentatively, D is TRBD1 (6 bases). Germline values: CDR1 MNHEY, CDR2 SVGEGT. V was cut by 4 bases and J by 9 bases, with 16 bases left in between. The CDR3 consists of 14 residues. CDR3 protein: CASSSGTLAREQFF. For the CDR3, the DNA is TGTGCCAGCAGTTCCGGGACATTGGCGCGTGAGCAGTTCTTC.

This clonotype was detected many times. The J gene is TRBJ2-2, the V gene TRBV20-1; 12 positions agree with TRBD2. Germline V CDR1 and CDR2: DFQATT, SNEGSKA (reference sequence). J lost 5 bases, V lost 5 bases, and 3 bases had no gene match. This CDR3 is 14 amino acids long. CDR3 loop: CSALGTSGTGELFF. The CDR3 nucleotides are TGCAGTGCTCTCGGGACTAGCGGGACCGGGGAGCTGTTTTTT.

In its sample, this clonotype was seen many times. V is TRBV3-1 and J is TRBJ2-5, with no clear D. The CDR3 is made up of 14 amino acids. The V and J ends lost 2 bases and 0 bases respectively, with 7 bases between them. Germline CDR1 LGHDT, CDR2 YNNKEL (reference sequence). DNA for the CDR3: TGTGCCAGCAGCCAACGGAGCTACCAAGAGACCCAGTACTTC. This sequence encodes CASSQRSYQETQYF.

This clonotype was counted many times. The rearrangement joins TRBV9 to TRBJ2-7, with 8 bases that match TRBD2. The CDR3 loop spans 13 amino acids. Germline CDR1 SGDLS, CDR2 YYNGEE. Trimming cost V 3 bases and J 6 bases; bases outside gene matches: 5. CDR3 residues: CASSERGRPEQYF. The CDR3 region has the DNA TGTGCCAGCAGCGAGCGGGGGCGTCCCGAGCAGTACTTC.

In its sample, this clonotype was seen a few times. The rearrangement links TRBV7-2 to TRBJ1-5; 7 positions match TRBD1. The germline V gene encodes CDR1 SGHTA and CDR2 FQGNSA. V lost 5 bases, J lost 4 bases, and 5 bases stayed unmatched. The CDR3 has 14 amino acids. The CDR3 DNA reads TGTGCCAGCAGCCAGGACAGGACAAATCAGCCCCAGCATTTT. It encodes CASSQDRTNQPQHF.

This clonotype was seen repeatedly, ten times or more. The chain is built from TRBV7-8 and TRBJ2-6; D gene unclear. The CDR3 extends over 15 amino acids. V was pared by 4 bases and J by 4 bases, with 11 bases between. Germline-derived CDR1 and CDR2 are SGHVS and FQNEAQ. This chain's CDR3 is CASSSLSTGANVLTF. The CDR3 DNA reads TGTGCCAGCAGCTCCCTTAGCACCGGGGCCAACGTCCTGACTTTC. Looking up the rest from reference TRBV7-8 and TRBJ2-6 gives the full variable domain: GAGVSQSPRYKVAKRGQDVALRCDPISGHVSLFWYQQALGQGPEFLTYFQNEAQLDKSGLPSDRFFAERPEGSVSTLKIQRTQQEDSAVYLCASSSLSTGANVLTFGAGSRLTVL.